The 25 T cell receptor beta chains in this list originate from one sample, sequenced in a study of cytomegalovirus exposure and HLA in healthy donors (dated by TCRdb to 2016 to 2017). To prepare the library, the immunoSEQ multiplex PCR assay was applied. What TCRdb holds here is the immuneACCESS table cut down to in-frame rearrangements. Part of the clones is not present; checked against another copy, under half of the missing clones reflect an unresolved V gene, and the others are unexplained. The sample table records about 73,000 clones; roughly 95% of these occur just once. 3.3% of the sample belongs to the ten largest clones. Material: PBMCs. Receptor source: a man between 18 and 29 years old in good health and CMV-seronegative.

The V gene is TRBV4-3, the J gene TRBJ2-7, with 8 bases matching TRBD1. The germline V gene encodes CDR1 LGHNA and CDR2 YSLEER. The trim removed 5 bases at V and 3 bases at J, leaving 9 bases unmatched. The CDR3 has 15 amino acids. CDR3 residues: CASSAGTGWNYEQYF. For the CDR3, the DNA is TGCGCCAGCAGCGCAGGGACAGGCTGGAACTACGAGCAGTACTTC.

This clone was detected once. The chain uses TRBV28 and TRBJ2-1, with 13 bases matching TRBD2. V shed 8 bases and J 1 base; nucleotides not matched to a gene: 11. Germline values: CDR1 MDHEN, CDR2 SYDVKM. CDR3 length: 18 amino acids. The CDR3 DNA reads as TGTGCCAGCGTAACTAGCGGGGGGGCCTCGGGATCCTACAATGAGCAGTTCTTC. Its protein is CASVTSGGASGSYNEQFF.

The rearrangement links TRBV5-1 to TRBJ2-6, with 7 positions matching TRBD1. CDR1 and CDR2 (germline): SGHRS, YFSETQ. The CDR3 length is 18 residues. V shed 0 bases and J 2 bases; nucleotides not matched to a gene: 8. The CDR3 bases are TGCGCCAGCAGCTTGGGGACAGGCCTTTTCGCTGGGGCCAACGTCCTGACTTTC. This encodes CASSLGTGLFAGANVLTF.

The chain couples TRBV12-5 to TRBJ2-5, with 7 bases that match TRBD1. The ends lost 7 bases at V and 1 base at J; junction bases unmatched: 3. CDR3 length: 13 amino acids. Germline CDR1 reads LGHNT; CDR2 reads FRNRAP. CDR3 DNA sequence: TGTGCTAGTGACGGGACAGCCCAAGAGACCCAGTACTTC. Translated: CASDGTAQETQYF. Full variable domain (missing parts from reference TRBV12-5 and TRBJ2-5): DARVTQTPRHKVTEMGQEVTMRCQPILGHNTVFWYRQTMMQGLELLAYFRNRAPLDDSGMPKDRFSAEMPDATLATLKIQPSEPRDSAVYFCASDGTAQETQYFGPGTRLLVL.

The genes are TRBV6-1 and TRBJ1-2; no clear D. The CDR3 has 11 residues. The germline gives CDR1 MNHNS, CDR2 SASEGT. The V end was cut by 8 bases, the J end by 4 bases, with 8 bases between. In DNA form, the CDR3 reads TGTGCCAGCGCGCCATCCTATGGCTACACCTTC. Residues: CASAPSYGYTF.

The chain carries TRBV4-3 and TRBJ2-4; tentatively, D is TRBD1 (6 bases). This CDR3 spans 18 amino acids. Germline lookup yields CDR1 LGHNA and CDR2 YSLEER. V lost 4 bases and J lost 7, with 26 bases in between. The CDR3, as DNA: TGCGCCAGCAGCCGATCGGCCGGGACATGGGGGAAAGAGAACATTCAGTACTTC. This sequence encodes CASSRSAGTWGKENIQYF.

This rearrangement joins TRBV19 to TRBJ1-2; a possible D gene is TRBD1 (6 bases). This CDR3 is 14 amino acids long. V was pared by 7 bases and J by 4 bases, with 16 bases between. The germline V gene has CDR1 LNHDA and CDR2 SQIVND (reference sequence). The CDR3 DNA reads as TGTGCCAGTAATGGCCAGAGGACAGCCTATGGCTACACCTTC. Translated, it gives CASNGQRTAYGYTF.

This CDR3 is CASRRRDNHEQYF. CDR3 coding DNA: TGTGCCAGCAGACGACGGGACAACCACGAGCAGTACTTC. This chain connects TRBV14 to TRBJ2-7; weak D call: TRBD1 (6 bases). From germline, CDR1 is SGHDN and CDR2 FVKESK. The CDR3 has 13 amino acids. The V and J ends lost 6 bases and 5 bases respectively, with 14 bases between them.

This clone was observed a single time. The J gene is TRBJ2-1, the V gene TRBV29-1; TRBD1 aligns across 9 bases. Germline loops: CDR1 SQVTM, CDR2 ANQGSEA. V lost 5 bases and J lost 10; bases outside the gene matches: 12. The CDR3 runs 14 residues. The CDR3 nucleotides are TGCAGCGTTAATCCGGGACAGGGTCCGAGCGAGCAGTTCTTC. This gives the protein CSVNPGQGPSEQFF.

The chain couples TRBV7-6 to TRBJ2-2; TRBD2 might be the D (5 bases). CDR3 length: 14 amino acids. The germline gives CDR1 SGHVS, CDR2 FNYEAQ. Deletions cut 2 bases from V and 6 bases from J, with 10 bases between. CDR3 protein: CASSLPSQSGELFF. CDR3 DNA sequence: TGTGCCAGCAGCTTACCTAGCCAGTCCGGGGAGCTGTTTTTT.

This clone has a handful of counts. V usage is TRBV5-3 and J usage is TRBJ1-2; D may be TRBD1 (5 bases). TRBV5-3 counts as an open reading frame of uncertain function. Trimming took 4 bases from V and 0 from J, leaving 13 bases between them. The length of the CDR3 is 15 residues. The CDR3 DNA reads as TGTGCCAGAAGCCAGGGCAGGGAATCTAACTATGGCTACACCTTC. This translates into CARSQGRESNYGYTF.

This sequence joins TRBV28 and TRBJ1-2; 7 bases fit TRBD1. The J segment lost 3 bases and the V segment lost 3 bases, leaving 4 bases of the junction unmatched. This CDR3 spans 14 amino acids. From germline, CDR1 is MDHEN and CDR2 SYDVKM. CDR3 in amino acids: CASSFPDRDYGYTF. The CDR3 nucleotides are TGTGCCAGCAGTTTTCCCGACAGGGACTATGGCTACACCTTC.

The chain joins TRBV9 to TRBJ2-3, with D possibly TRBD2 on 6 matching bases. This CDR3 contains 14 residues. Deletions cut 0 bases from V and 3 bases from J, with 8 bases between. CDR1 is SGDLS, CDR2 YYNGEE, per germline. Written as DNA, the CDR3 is TGTGCCAGCAGCGTAGGGGGGAGGACAGATACGCAGTATTTT. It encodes CASSVGGRTDTQYF.

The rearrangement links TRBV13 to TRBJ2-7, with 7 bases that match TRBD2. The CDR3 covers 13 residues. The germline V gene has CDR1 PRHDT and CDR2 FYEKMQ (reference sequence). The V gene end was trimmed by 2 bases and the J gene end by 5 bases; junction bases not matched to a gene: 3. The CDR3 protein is CASSLLRGNEQYF. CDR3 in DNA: TGTGCCAGCAGCTTACTGCGGGGGAACGAGCAGTACTTC.

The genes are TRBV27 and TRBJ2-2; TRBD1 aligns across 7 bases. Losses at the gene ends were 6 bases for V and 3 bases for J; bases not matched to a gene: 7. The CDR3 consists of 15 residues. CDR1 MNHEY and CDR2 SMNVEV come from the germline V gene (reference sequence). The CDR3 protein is CASSTTGSYTGELFF. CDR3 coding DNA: TGTGCCAGCAGCACGACAGGGTCTTACACCGGGGAGCTGTTTTTT.

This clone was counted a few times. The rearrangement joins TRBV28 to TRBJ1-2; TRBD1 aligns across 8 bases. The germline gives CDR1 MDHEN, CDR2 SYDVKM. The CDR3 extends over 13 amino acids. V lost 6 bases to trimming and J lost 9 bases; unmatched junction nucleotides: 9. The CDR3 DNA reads TGTGCCAGCAGACCCCGAGACAGGGGAAGCTACACCTTC. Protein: CASRPRDRGSYTF.

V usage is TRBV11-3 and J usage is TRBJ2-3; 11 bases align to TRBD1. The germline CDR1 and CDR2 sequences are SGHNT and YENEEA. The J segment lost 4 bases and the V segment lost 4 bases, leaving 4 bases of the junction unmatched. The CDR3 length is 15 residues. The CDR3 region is CASSYGTGGPDTQYF. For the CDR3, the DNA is TGTGCCAGCAGCTATGGGACAGGGGGGCCAGATACGCAGTATTTT.

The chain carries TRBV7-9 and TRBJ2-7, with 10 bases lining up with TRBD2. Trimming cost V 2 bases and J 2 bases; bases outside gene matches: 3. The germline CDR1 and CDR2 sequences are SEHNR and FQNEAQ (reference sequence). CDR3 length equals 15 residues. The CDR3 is CASSLPGTSAYEQYF. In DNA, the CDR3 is TGTGCCAGCAGCTTACCCGGGACTAGCGCCTACGAGCAGTACTTC.

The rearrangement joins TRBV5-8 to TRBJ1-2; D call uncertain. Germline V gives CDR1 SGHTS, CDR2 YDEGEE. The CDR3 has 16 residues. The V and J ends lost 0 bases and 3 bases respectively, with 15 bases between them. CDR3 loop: CASSLGAAHADYGYTF. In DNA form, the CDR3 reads TGTGCCAGCAGCTTGGGGGCAGCCCACGCAGACTATGGCTACACCTTC. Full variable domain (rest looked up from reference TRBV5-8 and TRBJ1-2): EAGVTQSPTHLIKTRGQQATLRCSPISGHTSVYWYQQALGLGLQFLLWYDEGEERNRGNFPPRFSGRQFPNYSSELNVNALELEDSALYLCASSLGAAHADYGYTFGSGTRLTVV.

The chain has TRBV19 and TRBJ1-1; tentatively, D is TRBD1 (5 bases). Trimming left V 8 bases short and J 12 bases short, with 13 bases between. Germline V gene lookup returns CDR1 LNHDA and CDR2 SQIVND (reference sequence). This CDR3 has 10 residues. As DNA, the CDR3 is TGTGCCAGTGGCACAGGCTATACTTTCTTT. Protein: CASGTGYTFF.

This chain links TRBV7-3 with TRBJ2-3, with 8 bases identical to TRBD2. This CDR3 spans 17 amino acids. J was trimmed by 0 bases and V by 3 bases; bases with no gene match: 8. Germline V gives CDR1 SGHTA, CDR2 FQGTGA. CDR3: CASSLISGVLSTDTQYF. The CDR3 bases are TGTGCCAGCAGCTTGATTAGCGGGGTCCTGAGCACAGATACGCAGTATTTT.

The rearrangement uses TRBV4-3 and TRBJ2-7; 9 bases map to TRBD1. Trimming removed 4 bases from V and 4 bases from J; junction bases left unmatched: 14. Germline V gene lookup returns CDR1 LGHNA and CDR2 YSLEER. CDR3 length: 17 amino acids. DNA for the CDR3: TGCGCCAGCAGCCCTACGAGGGCCGACAGGGGGGAGTACGAGCAGTACTTC. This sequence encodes CASSPTRADRGEYEQYF.

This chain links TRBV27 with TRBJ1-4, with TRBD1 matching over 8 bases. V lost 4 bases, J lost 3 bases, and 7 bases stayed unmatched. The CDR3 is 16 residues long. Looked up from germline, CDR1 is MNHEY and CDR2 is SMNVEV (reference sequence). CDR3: CASSCPIRGPNEKLFF. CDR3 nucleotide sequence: TGTGCCAGCAGTTGTCCCATCAGGGGGCCTAATGAAAAACTGTTTTTT.

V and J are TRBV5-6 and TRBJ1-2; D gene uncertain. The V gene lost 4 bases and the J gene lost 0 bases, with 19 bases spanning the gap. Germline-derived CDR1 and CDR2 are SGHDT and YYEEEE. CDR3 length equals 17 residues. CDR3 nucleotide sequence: TGTGCCAGCAGCCTGGACGGAGAGGCTCCGACTAACTATGGCTACACCTTC. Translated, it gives CASSLDGEAPTNYGYTF.

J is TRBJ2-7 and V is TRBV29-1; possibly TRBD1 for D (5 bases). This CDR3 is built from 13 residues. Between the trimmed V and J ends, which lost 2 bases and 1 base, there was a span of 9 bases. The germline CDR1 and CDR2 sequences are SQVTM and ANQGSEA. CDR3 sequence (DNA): TGCAGCGTTGAATTTGGGGCGTCCTACGAGCAGTACTTC. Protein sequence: CSVEFGASYEQYF.